This TCR beta chain was obtained from a study of blood T cell repertoires in COVID-19. Overall study context: From the United States, Italy and Spain came samples of acute and convalescent COVID-19.

Germline CDR1 SGHTA, CDR2 FQGNSA. The V gene lost 1 base and the J gene lost 2 bases, with 8 bases spanning the gap. The CDR3 consists of 14 residues. Methods used by the authors: Cell counts per sample came from amplifying reference gene primers. Method: immunoSEQ multiplex PCR; TCRdb's copy keeps in-frame clones and lacks some. The V and J calls and clone size are taken from that table; D and trimming were inferred from the DNA. The profile shows 45,000 to 50,000 clones, 80% to 90% of them singletons. Patients from Seattle were sampled longitudinally, starting during active infection. The genes are TRBV7-2 and TRBJ1-2; D not certain. The sample was peripheral blood. The receptor's source is a woman older than 75 with COVID-19, enrolled during active disease. CDR3 residues: CASSLDTYNYGYTF. The CDR3 nucleotides are TGTGCCAGCAGCTTAGATACCTACAACTATGGCTACACCTTC.